This T cell receptor (beta chain) was captured by sequencing in a study of blood T cell repertoires in COVID-19. The CDR3 spans 15 residues. CDR1 LNHNV and CDR2 YYDKDF come from the germline V gene (reference sequence). Trimming at V came to 1 base and at J to 4 bases, leaving 3 bases not matched to a gene. Libraries were prepared by immunoSEQ multiplex PCR; TCRdb keeps only in-frame clonotypes and omits some of them. The sample carries a few hundred thousand clones, about 86% recorded once. The V call is TRBV15, the J call TRBJ2-1, with 8 bases fitting TRBD1. What was sequenced was peripheral blood. This receptor was identified in a young woman who had recovered from COVID-19. Here the CDR3 DNA reads TGTGCCACCAGCAGAGGACAGGGGTTATACAATGAGCAGTTCTTC. Its protein product is CATSRGQGLYNEQFF.